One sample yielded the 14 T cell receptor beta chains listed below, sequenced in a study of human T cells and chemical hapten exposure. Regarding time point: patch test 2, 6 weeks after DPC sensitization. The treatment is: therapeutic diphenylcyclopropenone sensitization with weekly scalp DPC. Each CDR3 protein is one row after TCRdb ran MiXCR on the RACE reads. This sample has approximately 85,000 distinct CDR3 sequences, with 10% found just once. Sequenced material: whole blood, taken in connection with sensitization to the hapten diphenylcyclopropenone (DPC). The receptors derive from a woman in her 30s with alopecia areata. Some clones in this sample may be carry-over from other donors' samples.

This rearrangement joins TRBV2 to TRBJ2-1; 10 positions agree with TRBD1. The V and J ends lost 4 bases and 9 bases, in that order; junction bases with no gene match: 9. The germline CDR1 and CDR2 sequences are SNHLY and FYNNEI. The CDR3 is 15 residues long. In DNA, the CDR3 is TGTGCCAGCAGTGTCAGGACAGGGGGTTTTGGTGAGCAGTTCTTC. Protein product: CASSVRTGGFGEQFF. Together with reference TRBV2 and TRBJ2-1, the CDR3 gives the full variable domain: EPEVTQTPSHQVTQMGQEVILRCVPISNHLYFYWYRQILGQKVEFLVSFYNNEISEKSEIFDDQFSVERPDGSNFTLKIRSTKLEDSAMYFCASSVRTGGFGEQFFGPGTRLTVL.

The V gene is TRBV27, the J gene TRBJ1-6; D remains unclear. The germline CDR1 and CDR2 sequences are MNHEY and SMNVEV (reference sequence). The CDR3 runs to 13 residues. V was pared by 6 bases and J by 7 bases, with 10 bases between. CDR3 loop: CASRKGGNSPLHF. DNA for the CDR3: TGTGCCAGCAGAAAGGGTGGAAATTCACCCCTCCACTTT.

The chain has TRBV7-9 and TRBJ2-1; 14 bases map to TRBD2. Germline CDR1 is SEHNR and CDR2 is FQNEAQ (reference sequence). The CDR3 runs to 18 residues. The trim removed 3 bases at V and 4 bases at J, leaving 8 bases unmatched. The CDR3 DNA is TGTGCCAGCAGCTTTTCCGGGACTAGCGGGGGCCCTTACAATGAGCAGTTCTTC. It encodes CASSFSGTSGGPYNEQFF. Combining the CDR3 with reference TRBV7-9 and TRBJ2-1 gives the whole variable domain DTGVSQNPRHKITKRGQNVTFRCDPISEHNRLYWYRQTLGQGPEFLTYFQNEAQLEKSRLLSDRFSAERPKGSFSTLEIQRTEQGDSAMYLCASSFSGTSGGPYNEQFFGPGTRLTVL.

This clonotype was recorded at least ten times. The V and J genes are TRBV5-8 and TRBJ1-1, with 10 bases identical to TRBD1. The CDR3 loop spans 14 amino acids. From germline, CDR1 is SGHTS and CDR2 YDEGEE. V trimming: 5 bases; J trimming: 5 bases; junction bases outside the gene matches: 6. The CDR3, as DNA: TGTGCCAGCAGTCCAGACAGGGGGCGAACTGAAGCTTTCTTT. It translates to CASSPDRGRTEAFF.

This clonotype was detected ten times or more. The CDR3 DNA reads TGTGCCAGCAGCCAAGATGGTATGCAGCCCCAGCATTTT. The encoded protein is CASSQDGMQPQHF. The chain is built from TRBV3-1 and TRBJ1-5; unclear D gene. V lost 0 bases to trimming and J lost 7 bases, with 7 bases between them. There are 13 residues in the CDR3. Germline V CDR1 and CDR2: LGHDT, YNNKEL (reference sequence).

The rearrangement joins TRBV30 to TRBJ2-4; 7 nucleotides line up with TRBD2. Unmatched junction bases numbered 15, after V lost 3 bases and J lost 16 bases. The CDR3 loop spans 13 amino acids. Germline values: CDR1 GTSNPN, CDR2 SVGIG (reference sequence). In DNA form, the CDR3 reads TGTGCCTGGAGCGCAACCTCCGGGACTACGCACTACTTC. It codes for CAWSATSGTTHYF.

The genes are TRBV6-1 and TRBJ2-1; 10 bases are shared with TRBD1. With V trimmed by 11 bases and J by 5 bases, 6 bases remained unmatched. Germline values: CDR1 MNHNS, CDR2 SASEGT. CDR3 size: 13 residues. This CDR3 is CAYDRGPNNEQFF. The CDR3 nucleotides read TGTGCCTACGACAGGGGGCCAAACAATGAGCAGTTCTTC.

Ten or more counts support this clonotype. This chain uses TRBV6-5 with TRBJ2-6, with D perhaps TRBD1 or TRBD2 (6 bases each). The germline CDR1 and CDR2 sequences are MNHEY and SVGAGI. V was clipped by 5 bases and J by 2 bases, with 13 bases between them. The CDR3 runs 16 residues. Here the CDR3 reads CASSRRGVPGANVLTF. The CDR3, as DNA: TGTGCCAGCAGTCGTAGGGGGGTTCCTGGGGCCAACGTCCTGACTTTC.

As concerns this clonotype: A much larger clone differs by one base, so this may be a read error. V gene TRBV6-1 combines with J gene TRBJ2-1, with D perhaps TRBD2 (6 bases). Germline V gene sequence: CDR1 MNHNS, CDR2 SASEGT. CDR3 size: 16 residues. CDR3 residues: CASRTVGGRIKNEQVF. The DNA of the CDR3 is TGTGCCAGCAGGACCGTAGGAGGGAGAATAAAAAATGAGCAGGTCTTC.

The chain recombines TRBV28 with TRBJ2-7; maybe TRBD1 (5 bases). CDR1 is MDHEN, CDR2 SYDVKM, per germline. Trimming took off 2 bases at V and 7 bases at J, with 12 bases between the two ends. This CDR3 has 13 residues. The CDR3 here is CASSLSQGLEQYF. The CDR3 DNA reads TGTGCCAGCAGTTTAAGCCAGGGTCTGGAGCAGTACTTC. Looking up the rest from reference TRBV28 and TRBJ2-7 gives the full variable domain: DVKVTQSSRYLVKRTGEKVFLECVQDMDHENMFWYRQDPGLGLRLIYFSYDVKMKEKGDIPEGYSVSREKKERFSLILESASTNQTSMYLCASSLSQGLEQYFGPGTRLTVT.

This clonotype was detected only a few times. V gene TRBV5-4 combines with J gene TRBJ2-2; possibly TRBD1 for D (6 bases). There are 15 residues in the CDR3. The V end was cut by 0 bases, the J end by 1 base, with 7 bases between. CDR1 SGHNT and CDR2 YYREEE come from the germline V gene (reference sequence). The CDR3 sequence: CASSLETGNTGELFF. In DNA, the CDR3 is TGTGCCAGCAGCTTGGAGACAGGGAACACCGGGGAGCTGTTTTTT.

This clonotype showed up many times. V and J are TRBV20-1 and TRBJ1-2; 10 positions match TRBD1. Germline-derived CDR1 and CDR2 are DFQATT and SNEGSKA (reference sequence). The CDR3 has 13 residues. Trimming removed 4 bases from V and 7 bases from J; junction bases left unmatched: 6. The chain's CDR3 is CSATSGTGAGYTF. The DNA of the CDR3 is TGCAGTGCTACTTCCGGGACAGGGGCTGGCTACACCTTC.

DNA for the CDR3: TGTGCCAGCAGCTTAGGCGGGGGGGGCACAGATACGCAGTATTTT. This codes for CASSLGGGGTDTQYF. J is TRBJ2-3 and V is TRBV11-2; 9 nucleotides align to TRBD2. V trimming: 1 base; J trimming: 1 base; junction bases outside the gene matches: 0. This CDR3 region has 15 residues. Germline V gene lookup returns CDR1 SGHAT and CDR2 FQNNGV.

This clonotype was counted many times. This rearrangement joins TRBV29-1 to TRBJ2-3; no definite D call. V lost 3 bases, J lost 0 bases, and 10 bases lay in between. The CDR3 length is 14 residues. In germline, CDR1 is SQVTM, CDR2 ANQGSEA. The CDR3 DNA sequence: TGCAGCGTTGATAAAGGTTTAAGCACAGATACGCAGTATTTT. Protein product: CSVDKGLSTDTQYF.